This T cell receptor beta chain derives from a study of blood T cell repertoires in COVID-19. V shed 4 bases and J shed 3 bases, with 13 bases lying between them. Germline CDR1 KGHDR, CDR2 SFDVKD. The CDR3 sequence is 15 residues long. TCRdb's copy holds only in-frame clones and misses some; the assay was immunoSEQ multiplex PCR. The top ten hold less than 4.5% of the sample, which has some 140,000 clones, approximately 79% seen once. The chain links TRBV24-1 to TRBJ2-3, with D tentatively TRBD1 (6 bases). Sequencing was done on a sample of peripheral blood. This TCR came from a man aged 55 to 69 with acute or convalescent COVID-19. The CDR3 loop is CATSDPGQFTDTQYF. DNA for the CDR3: TGTGCCACCAGTGACCCCGGACAGTTTACAGATACGCAGTATTTT.